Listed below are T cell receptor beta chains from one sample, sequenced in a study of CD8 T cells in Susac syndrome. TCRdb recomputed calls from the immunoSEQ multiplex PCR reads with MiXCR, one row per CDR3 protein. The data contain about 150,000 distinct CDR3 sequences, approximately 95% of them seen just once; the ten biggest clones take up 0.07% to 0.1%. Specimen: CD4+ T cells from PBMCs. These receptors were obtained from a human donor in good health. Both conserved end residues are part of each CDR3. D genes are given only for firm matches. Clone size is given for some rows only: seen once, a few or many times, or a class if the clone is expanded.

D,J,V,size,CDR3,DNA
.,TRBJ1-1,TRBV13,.,CASSPKGPPRPFF,TGTGCCAGCAGCCCCAAGGGCCCCCCGAGACCTTTCTTT
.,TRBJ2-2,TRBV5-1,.,CASSARGDGELFF,TGCGCCAGCAGCGCTAGGGGTGACGGGGAGCTGTTTTTT
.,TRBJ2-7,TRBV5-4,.,CASSLTGLHEQYF,TGTGCCAGCAGCTTAACAGGGCTCCACGAGCAGTACTTC
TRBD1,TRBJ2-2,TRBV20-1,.,CSAREPQGRTGELFF,TGCAGTGCTAGAGAGCCACAGGGGCGCACCGGGGAGCTGTTTTTT
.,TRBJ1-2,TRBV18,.,CASSQGTWDYGYTF,TGTGCCAGCTCACAGGGTACCTGGGACTATGGCTACACCTTC
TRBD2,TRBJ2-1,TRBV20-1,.,CSAALAGGVNEQFF,TGCAGTGCCGCGCTAGCGGGAGGAGTCAATGAGCAGTTCTTC
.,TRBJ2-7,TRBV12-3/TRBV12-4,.,CASSIFSGTSSYEQYF,TGTGCCAGCAGTATCTTTTCCGGGACAAGCTCCTACGAGCAGTACTTC
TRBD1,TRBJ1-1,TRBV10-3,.,CAISGTGEAEAFF,TGTGCCATCTCGGGCACAGGGGAGGCTGAAGCTTTCTTT
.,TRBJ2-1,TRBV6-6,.,CASSYLGSSYNEQFF,TGTGCCAGCAGTTACTTGGGGAGCTCCTACAATGAGCAGTTCTTC
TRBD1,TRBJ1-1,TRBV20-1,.,CSARQGRAFF,TGCAGTGCTCGACAGGGAAGAGCTTTCTTT
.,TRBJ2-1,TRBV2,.,CASRGGRWEQFF,TGTGCCAGCAGAGGGGGGCGGTGGGAGCAGTTCTTC
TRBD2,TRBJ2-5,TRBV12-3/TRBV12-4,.,CASSLVAGGPVETQYF,TGTGCCAGCAGTTTAGTAGCGGGAGGGCCCGTAGAGACCCAGTACTTC
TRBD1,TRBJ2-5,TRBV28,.,CASSLVGQEETQYF,TGTGCCAGCAGTTTAGTGGGACAGGAAGAGACCCAGTACTTC
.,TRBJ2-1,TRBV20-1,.,CSAIAVSSYNEQFF,TGCAGTGCTATAGCCGTGAGCTCCTACAATGAGCAGTTCTTC
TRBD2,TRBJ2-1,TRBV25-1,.,CASSDGGRGTSGSYEQFF,TGTGCCAGCAGTGATGGAGGAAGGGGGACTAGCGGGAGCTATGAGCAGTTCTTC
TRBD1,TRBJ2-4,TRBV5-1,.,CASTQGDRLNIQYF,TGCGCCAGCACACAGGGGGACAGGTTGAACATTCAGTACTTC
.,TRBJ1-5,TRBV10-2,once,CASSDRDYSNQPQHF,TGCGCCAGCAGTGACAGGGACTATAGCAATCAGCCCCAGCATTTT
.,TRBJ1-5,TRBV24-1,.,CATSDTGLGDQPQHF,TGTGCCACCAGTGACACAGGGTTAGGAGATCAGCCCCAGCATTTT